The clone carrying this T cell receptor beta chain has ten or more counts. No antigen is known for it. This record comes from a study of T cell repertoires in cytomegalovirus infection. Trimming removed 2 bases at V and 1 base at J, with 9 bases between. CDR1 SGHTA and CDR2 FQGNSA come from the germline V gene. CDR3 length equals 14 residues. Broader study findings: Based on cumulative public TCR beta family frequency, carriers of CMV plus the relevant HLA were identified. Ex vivo, HLA-C-restricted CMV-specific TCR beta clonotypes prevailed over the rest of the response.

Each CDR3 protein gets one entry after TCRdb re-called the reads with MiXCR. The sample has roughly 300,000 distinct CDR3 sequences; roughly 9.5% are singletons. The V call is TRBV7-2, the J call TRBJ2-7, with D possibly being TRBD1 (6 bases). The origin of this receptor is a human donor in good health (CMV status not recorded). Some clones in this sample may be carry-over from other donors' samples. The material sequenced was PBMCs. The CDR3 region is CASSLQGTSYEQYF. CDR3 coding DNA: TGTGCCAGCAGCTTACAGGGGACATCCTACGAGCAGTACTTC.